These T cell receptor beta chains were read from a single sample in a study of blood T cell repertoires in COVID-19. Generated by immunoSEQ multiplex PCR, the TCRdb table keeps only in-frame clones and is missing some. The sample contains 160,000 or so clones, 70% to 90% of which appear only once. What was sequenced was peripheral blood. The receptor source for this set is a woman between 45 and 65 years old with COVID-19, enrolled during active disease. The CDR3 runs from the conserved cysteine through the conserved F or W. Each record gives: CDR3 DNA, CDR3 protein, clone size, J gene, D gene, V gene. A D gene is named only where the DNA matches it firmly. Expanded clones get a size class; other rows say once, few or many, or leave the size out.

CDR3nt: TGTGCCAGCAGCCCTGACAGGGGCTCTGGAAACACCATATATTTT
CDR3aa: CASSPDRGSGNTIYF
abundance: -
j_gene: TRBJ1-3
d_gene: TRBD1
v_gene: TRBV7-3

CDR3nt: TGTGCCAGCAGTGACCAACTAGCGGGGCTATACAATGAGCAGTTCTTC
CDR3aa: CASSDQLAGLYNEQFF
abundance: -
j_gene: TRBJ2-1
d_gene: TRBD2
v_gene: TRBV2

CDR3nt: TGCGCCAGCAGCTTGCATTCAGGGGCTAATCAGCCCCAGCATTTT
CDR3aa: CASSLHSGANQPQHF
abundance: -
j_gene: TRBJ1-5
d_gene: -
v_gene: TRBV5-1

CDR3nt: TGTGCCAGCAGTCTTCAGGGAAACTATGGCTACACCTTC
CDR3aa: CASSLQGNYGYTF
abundance: -
j_gene: TRBJ1-2
d_gene: -
v_gene: TRBV27

CDR3nt: TGTGCCAGCAGCCGGGCAGGGGCCAATGAGCAGTTCTTC
CDR3aa: CASSRAGANEQFF
abundance: -
j_gene: TRBJ2-1
d_gene: -
v_gene: TRBV3-1/TRBV3-2

CDR3nt: TGCGCCAGCAGCCAAGGGACAGATACAGCCCTCCACTTT
CDR3aa: CASSQGTDTALHF
abundance: -
j_gene: TRBJ1-6
d_gene: -
v_gene: TRBV4-1

CDR3nt: TGTGCTAGTGCCCTCGCGGGGGTCTCCTACGAGCAGTACTTC
CDR3aa: CASALAGVSYEQYF
abundance: few
j_gene: TRBJ2-7
d_gene: TRBD2
v_gene: TRBV12-5

CDR3nt: TGTGCCAGCAGCCACACAGATACGCAGTATTTT
CDR3aa: CASSHTDTQYF
abundance: -
j_gene: TRBJ2-3
d_gene: -
v_gene: TRBV11-2

CDR3nt: TGTGCCAGTAGTATCCGCGGGCTCGGGGGTGTCGGGGAGCTGTTTTTT
CDR3aa: CASSIRGLGGVGELFF
abundance: once
j_gene: TRBJ2-2
d_gene: -
v_gene: TRBV19

CDR3nt: TGTGCCAGCAGCTCGGACGAGGGGGCTAGACAAGAGACCCAGTACTTC
CDR3aa: CASSSDEGARQETQYF
abundance: -
j_gene: TRBJ2-5
d_gene: TRBD1
v_gene: TRBV5-4

CDR3nt: TGTGCCAGCAGCCTCCCCGGGGGGTGGAGGACTGAAGCTTTCTTT
CDR3aa: CASSLPGGWRTEAFF
abundance: -
j_gene: TRBJ1-1
d_gene: -
v_gene: TRBV5-4

CDR3nt: TGTGCCAGCAGCGTAGCCGGCAGGGGGATCACAGATACGCAGTATTTT
CDR3aa: CASSVAGRGITDTQYF
abundance: -
j_gene: TRBJ2-3
d_gene: TRBD1
v_gene: TRBV9

CDR3nt: TGTGCCAGCAGTTACGCGTCGGGAGGGACTGAAGCTTTCTTT
CDR3aa: CASSYASGGTEAFF
abundance: -
j_gene: TRBJ1-1
d_gene: -
v_gene: TRBV6-2/TRBV6-3

CDR3nt: TGCGCCAGCAGCGGAAGGGGGGGGCCATTGGCAGATACGCAGTATTTT
CDR3aa: CASSGRGGPLADTQYF
abundance: -
j_gene: TRBJ2-3
d_gene: -
v_gene: TRBV5-1

CDR3nt: TGTGCCAGCACAACCCAGGGACAGACGAATGAAAAACTGTTTTTT
CDR3aa: CASTTQGQTNEKLFF
abundance: -
j_gene: TRBJ1-4
d_gene: TRBD1
v_gene: TRBV2

CDR3nt: TGTGCCAGCAGTTACGGGGCGGGGGGTACAAATGAGCAGTTCTTC
CDR3aa: CASSYGAGGTNEQFF
abundance: few
j_gene: TRBJ2-1
d_gene: TRBD2
v_gene: TRBV6-2/TRBV6-3

CDR3nt: TGTGCCAGCAGTCCGACAGGGGGCAAAGGGTACGAGCAGTACTTC
CDR3aa: CASSPTGGKGYEQYF
abundance: -
j_gene: TRBJ2-7
d_gene: TRBD1
v_gene: TRBV3-1/TRBV3-2

CDR3nt: TGTGCCTGGAGGGGGGGAGGGGAGACCCAGTACTTC
CDR3aa: CAWRGGGETQYF
abundance: -
j_gene: TRBJ2-5
d_gene: TRBD2
v_gene: TRBV30

CDR3nt: TGTGCCAGCAGAAGCGGAGTTAGAAATGAGCAGTTCTTC
CDR3aa: CASRSGVRNEQFF
abundance: -
j_gene: TRBJ2-1
d_gene: -
v_gene: TRBV11-3

CDR3nt: TGCGCCAGCAGCGGCCCCGGACAAGACTACGAGCAGTACTTC
CDR3aa: CASSGPGQDYEQYF
abundance: -
j_gene: TRBJ2-7
d_gene: -
v_gene: TRBV4-1

CDR3nt: TGTGCCAGCAGTTCCGGGACAGGTCCAAATTCACCCCTCCACTTT
CDR3aa: CASSSGTGPNSPLHF
abundance: -
j_gene: TRBJ1-6
d_gene: TRBD1
v_gene: TRBV27

CDR3nt: TGCGCCAGCAGTGCTAGCGGGGGGTCTAAGCAGTACTTC
CDR3aa: CASSASGGSKQYF
abundance: -
j_gene: TRBJ2-7
d_gene: TRBD2
v_gene: TRBV4-1

CDR3nt: TGTGCCAGCAGCGAGGGACATTTAAACTATGGCTACACCTTC
CDR3aa: CASSEGHLNYGYTF
abundance: -
j_gene: TRBJ1-2
d_gene: -
v_gene: TRBV2

CDR3nt: TGTGCCAGCAGTGATAGTCCCCAAGAGACCCAGTACTTC
CDR3aa: CASSDSPQETQYF
abundance: -
j_gene: TRBJ2-5
d_gene: -
v_gene: TRBV25-1

CDR3nt: TGTGCCAGCAGCTTAGGTCGGACTCGGTGGGGCGGGGAGCTGTTTTTT
CDR3aa: CASSLGRTRWGGELFF
abundance: -
j_gene: TRBJ2-2
d_gene: -
v_gene: TRBV11-2

CDR3nt: TGTGCCTGGAGTGTAGGGGGCCGCACAGATACGCAGTATTTT
CDR3aa: CAWSVGGRTDTQYF
abundance: few
j_gene: TRBJ2-3
d_gene: TRBD1
v_gene: TRBV30

CDR3nt: TGTGCCAGCTCACTGCCGGGACAGGGAAACTATGGCTACACCTTC
CDR3aa: CASSLPGQGNYGYTF
abundance: once
j_gene: TRBJ1-2
d_gene: TRBD1
v_gene: TRBV18

CDR3nt: TGTGCCAGCAGTGAACAGGGGAGCGCGAACACCGGGGAGCTGTTTTTT
CDR3aa: CASSEQGSANTGELFF
abundance: -
j_gene: TRBJ2-2
d_gene: -
v_gene: TRBV2

CDR3nt: TGTGCCAGCAGTTTGTACTCCTACGAGCAGTACTTC
CDR3aa: CASSLYSYEQYF
abundance: -
j_gene: TRBJ2-7
d_gene: -
v_gene: TRBV12-3/TRBV12-4

CDR3nt: TGTGCCAGCAGCTTAGGTCGTGGCGGGGGGGCTATAGATACGCAGTATTTT
CDR3aa: CASSLGRGGGAIDTQYF
abundance: -
j_gene: TRBJ2-3
d_gene: TRBD2
v_gene: TRBV7-6